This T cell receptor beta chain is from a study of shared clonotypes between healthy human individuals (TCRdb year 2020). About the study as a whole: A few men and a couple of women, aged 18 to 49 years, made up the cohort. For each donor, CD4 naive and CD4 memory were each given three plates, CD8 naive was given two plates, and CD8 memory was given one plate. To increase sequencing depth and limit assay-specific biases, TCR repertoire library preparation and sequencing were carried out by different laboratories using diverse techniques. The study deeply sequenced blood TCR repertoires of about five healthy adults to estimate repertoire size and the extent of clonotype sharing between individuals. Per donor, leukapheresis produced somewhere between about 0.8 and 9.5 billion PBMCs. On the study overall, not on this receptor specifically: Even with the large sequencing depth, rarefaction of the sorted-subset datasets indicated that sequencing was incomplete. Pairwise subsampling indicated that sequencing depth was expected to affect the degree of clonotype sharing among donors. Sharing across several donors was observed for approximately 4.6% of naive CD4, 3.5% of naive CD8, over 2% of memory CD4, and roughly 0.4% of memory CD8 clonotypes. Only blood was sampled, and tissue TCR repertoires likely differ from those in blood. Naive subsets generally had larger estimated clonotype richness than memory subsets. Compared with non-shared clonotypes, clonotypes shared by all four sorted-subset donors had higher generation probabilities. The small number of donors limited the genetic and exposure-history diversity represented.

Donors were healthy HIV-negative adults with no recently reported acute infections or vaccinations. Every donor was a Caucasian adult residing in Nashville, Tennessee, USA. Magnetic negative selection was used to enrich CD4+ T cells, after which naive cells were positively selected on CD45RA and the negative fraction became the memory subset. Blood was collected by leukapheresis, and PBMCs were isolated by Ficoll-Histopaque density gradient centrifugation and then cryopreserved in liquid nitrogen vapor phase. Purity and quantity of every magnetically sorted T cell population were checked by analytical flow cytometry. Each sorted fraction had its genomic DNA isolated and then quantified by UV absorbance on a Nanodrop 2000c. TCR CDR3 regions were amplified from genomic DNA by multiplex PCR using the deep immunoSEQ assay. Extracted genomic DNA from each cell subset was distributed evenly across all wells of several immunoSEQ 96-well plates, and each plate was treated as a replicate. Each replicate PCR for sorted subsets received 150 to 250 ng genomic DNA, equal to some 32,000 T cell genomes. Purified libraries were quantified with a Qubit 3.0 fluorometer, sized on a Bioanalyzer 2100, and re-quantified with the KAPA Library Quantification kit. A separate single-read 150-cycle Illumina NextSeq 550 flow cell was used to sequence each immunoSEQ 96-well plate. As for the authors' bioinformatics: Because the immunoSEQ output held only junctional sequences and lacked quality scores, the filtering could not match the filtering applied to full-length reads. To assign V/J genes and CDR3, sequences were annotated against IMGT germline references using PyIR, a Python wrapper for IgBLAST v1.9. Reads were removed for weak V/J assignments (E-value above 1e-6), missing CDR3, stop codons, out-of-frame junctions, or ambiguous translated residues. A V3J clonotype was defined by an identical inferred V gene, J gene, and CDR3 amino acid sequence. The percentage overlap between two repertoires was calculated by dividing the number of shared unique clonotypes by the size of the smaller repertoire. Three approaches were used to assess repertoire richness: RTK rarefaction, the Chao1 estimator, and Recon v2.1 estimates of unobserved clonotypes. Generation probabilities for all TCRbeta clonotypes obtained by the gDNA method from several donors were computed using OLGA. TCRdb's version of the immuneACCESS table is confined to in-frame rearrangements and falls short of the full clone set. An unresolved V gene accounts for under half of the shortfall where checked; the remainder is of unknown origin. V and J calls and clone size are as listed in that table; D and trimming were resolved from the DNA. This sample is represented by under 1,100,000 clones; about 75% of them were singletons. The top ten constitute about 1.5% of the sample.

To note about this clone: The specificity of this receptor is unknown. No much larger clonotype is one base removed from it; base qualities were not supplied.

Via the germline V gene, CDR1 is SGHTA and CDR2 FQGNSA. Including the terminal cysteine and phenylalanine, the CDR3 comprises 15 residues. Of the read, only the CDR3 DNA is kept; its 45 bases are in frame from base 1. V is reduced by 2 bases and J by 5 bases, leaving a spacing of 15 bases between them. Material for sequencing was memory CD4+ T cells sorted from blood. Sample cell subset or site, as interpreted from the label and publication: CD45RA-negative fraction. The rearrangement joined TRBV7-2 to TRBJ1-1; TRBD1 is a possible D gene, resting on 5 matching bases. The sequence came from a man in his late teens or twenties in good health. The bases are TGTGCCAGCAGCTTATCTGCAGGGTGGAAAACTGAAGCTTTCTTT. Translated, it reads CASSLSAGWKTEAFF.